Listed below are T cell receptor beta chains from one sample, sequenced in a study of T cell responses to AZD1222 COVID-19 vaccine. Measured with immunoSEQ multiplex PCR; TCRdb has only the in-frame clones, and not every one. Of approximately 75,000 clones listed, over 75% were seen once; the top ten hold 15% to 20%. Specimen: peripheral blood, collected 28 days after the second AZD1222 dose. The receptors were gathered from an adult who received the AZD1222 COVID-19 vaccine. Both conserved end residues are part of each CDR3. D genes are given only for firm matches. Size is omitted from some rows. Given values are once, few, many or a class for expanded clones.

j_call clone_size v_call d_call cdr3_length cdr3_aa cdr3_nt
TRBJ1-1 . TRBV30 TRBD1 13 CAWSRRGRTEAFF TGTGCCTGGAGCCGCAGGGGGAGGACTGAAGCTTTCTTT
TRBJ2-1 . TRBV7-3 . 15 CASSADYSAHNEQFF TGTGCCAGCAGCGCTGACTACTCTGCCCACAATGAGCAGTTCTTC
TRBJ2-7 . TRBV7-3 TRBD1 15 CASSLWPGGSYEQYF TGTGCCAGCAGCTTATGGCCAGGGGGCTCCTACGAGCAGTACTTC
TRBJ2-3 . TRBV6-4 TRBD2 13 CASSVGEGDTQYF TGTGCCAGCAGTGTGGGGGAGGGGGATACGCAGTATTTT
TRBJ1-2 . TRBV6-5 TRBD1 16 CASSYSRTGGNYGYTF TGTGCCAGCAGTTACTCCAGGACAGGGGGCAACTATGGCTACACCTTC
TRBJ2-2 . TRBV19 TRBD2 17 CASSTSRTRANTGELFF TGTGCCAGTAGTACCTCGCGGACTAGGGCGAACACCGGGGAGCTGTTTTTT
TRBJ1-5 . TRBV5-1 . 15 CASSLSDYSNQPQHF TGCGCCAGCAGCTTATCTGATTATAGCAATCAGCCCCAGCATTTT
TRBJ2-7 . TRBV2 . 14 CASRQTLSSYEQYF TGTGCCAGCAGACAGACGTTAAGCTCCTACGAGCAGTACTTC
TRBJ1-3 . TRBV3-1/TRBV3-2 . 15 CASSQDLITGNTIYF TGTGCCAGCAGCCAAGACCTAATTACCGGAAACACCATATATTTT
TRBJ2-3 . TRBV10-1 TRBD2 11 CASRRGDTQYF TGCGCCAGCAGGCGGGGGGATACGCAGTATTTT
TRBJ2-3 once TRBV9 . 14 CASSVGGGADTQYF TGTGCCAGCAGCGTAGGAGGGGGGGCGGATACGCAGTATTTT
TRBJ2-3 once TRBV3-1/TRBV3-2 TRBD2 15 CASSHGRGGLDTQYF TGTGCCAGCAGCCATGGGCGGGGGGGCCTTGATACGCAGTATTTT
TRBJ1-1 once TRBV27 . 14 CASTPTDLRTEAFF TGTGCCAGCACCCCGACAGACCTGAGAACTGAAGCTTTCTTT
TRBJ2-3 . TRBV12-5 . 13 CASGSGGTDTQYF TGTGCTAGTGGTTCGGGTGGCACAGATACGCAGTATTTT
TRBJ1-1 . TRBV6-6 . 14 CASSNPTEGPEAFF TGTGCCAGCAGTAACCCCACGGAGGGCCCTGAAGCTTTCTTT
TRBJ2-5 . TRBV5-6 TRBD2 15 CASSPRGGLKETQYF TGTGCCAGCAGCCCCCGGGGGGGCTTGAAAGAGACCCAGTACTTC
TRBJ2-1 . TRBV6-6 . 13 CASSYTSYNEQFF TGTGCCAGCAGTTACACTAGCTACAATGAGCAGTTCTTC
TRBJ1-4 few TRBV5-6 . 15 CASGTAGLTNEKLFF TGTGCCAGCGGAACAGCAGGGCTCACTAATGAAAAACTGTTTTTT
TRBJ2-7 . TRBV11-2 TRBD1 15 CASRRPGQGPYEQYF TGTGCCAGCAGACGGCCGGGACAGGGGCCCTACGAGCAGTACTTC